The present T cell receptor (beta chain) was sequenced within a study of shared clonotypes between healthy human individuals. Study-level points and caveats: Memory subsets generally showed lower estimated richness than naive subsets.

V dropped 2 bases and J dropped 5; count of bases not matched to a gene: 7. Germline V gene data show CDR1 as SGHVS and CDR2 as FNYEAQ. CDR3 length: 16 residues. On this clone: Its target is unknown.

The assay was immunoSEQ multiplex PCR, and TCRdb's table has in-frame clones only and misses some. The sample has around 2.5 million clones; 90% to 95% are singletons. The chain is built from TRBV7-6 and TRBJ2-2; 8 positions agree with TRBD1. Sequenced material: naive CD4+ T cells from PBMCs. Subset: CD45RA+ positively selected. The TCR comes from a man between 18 and 35 years old in good health. Some clones in this sample may be carry-over from other donors' samples. CDR3 bases: TGTGCCAGCAGCTTAAACGGACAGGGTAGGACCGGGGAGCTGTTTTTT. Protein: CASSLNGQGRTGELFF.